Listed below are T cell receptor beta chains from one sample, sequenced in a study of long-term antiretroviral therapy in people with HIV. The repertoire was sequenced with immunoSEQ multiplex PCR; TCRdb's copy has only in-frame clones and lacks some. The table lists 20,000 to 30,000 clones, 85% of them singletons. The sample was unsorted PBMCs, taken 4.8 to 5 years after starting antiretroviral therapy. These receptors originate from a man in his forties or fifties with HIV. CDR3s include the opening cysteine and the closing phenylalanine or tryptophan. D genes are given only for firm matches. Size is stated for part of the rows, as once, few or many counts, or as a class when the clone is expanded.

TRBD1 | TRBJ1-5 | NA | TRBV28 | CASSGTVNQPQHF | TGTGCCAGCAGTGGGACAGTGAATCAGCCCCAGCATTTT
NA | TRBJ2-1 | NA | TRBV9 | CASSVASGAYNEQFF | TGTGCCAGCAGCGTAGCGAGCGGTGCTTACAATGAGCAGTTCTTC
NA | TRBJ2-7 | NA | TRBV5-1 | CASVGTNSYEQYF | TGCGCCAGCGTAGGGACAAATTCCTACGAGCAGTACTTC
NA | TRBJ2-1 | once | TRBV27 | CASGYSYNEQFF | TGTGCCAGCGGTTACTCCTACAATGAGCAGTTCTTC
NA | TRBJ1-5 | NA | TRBV4-1 | CASSQPSVTNQPQHF | TGCGCCAGCAGCCAGCCCTCAGTGACTAATCAGCCCCAGCATTTT
NA | TRBJ1-1 | NA | TRBV6-5 | CASSYFPGRTEAFF | TGTGCCAGCAGTTACTTTCCAGGGAGAACTGAAGCTTTCTTT
NA | TRBJ1-2 | NA | TRBV6-6 | CASTERGVASRGYTF | TGTGCCAGCACGGAACGGGGAGTAGCCTCCCGGGGCTACACCTTC
NA | TRBJ1-1 | NA | TRBV7-9 | CASSQGTEAFF | TGTGCCAGCAGCCAAGGGACTGAAGCTTTCTTT
TRBD1 | TRBJ1-6 | NA | TRBV2 | CASSDIGTGVNSPLHF | TGTGCCAGCAGTGATATAGGGACAGGGGTAAATTCACCCCTCCACTTT
NA | TRBJ2-7 | NA | TRBV27 | CASGGPVGEQYF | TGTGCCAGCGGAGGTCCCGTGGGAGAGCAGTACTTC
TRBD2 | TRBJ2-2 | NA | TRBV11-3 | CASSPLAGGGNTGELFF | TGTGCCAGCAGTCCACTAGCGGGAGGAGGGAACACCGGGGAGCTGTTTTTT
NA | TRBJ1-5 | NA | TRBV5-3 | CARSLGGGSSNQPQHF | TGTGCCAGAAGCTTGGGGGGAGGGTCGAGCAATCAGCCCCAGCATTTT
NA | TRBJ2-7 | few | TRBV12-5 | CASGLGSYEQYF | TGTGCTAGTGGTTTGGGGAGTTACGAGCAGTACTTC
NA | TRBJ1-5 | NA | TRBV19 | CASSILDSLNQPQHF | TGTGCCAGTAGTATCCTGGACAGCCTCAATCAGCCCCAGCATTTT
NA | TRBJ2-6 | NA | TRBV15 | CATSREVLSSGANVLTF | TGTGCCACCAGCAGAGAGGTGTTGAGCTCTGGGGCCAACGTCCTGACTTTC
NA | TRBJ1-5 | NA | TRBV7-2 | CASSLDHTIFNQPQHF | TGTGCCAGCAGCTTAGATCACACGATCTTCAATCAGCCCCAGCATTTT
NA | TRBJ1-5 | few | TRBV13 | CASSYSNQPQHF | TGTGCCAGCAGCTATAGCAATCAGCCCCAGCATTTT
TRBD2 | TRBJ2-1 | NA | TRBV11-2 | CASSLELAGYNEQFF | TGTGCCAGCAGCTTAGAACTAGCGGGGTACAATGAGCAGTTCTTC
TRBD1 | TRBJ2-7 | NA | TRBV10-3 | CAIRNGTGAYEQYF | TGTGCCATCAGAAACGGGACAGGGGCCTACGAGCAGTACTTC
TRBD1 | TRBJ1-1 | once | TRBV12-5 | CASGLSGTVREAFF | TGTGCTAGTGGTTTGAGTGGGACAGTTAGGGAAGCTTTCTTT
NA | TRBJ1-1 | once | TRBV15 | CATSRDRASQEEDTEAFF | TGTGCCACCAGCAGAGATCGAGCGTCCCAGGAAGAGGACACTGAAGCTTTCTTT
TRBD1 | TRBJ2-6 | NA | TRBV4-3 | CASSQGTGGSGANVLTF | TGCGCCAGCAGCCAAGGGACAGGGGGCTCTGGGGCCAACGTCCTGACTTTC
NA | TRBJ2-5 | NA | TRBV11-1 | CASSQYPGLLQETQYF | TGTGCCAGCAGCCAATACCCCGGACTCCTCCAAGAGACCCAGTACTTC
TRBD1 | TRBJ1-2 | few | TRBV6-1 | CASSTTGEGYTF | TGTGCCAGCAGTACTACAGGGGAAGGCTACACCTTC